These T cell receptor beta chains were read from a single sample in a study of blood T cell repertoires in COVID-19. The method was immunoSEQ multiplex PCR; TCRdb's version includes in-frame clones alone and lacks a portion of them. The sample contains over 250,000 clones, approximately 86% of which appear only once. Sequencing was carried out using PBMCs or T cells enriched from blood (not recorded which). Source of these receptors: a woman in her late teens or twenties who had recovered from COVID-19. CDR3s include the opening cysteine and the closing phenylalanine or tryptophan. Each record gives: J gene, V gene, D gene, CDR3 protein, CDR3 DNA. The D gene is left open where the match is weak.

J gene: TRBJ1-4
V gene: TRBV2
D gene: TRBD1
CDR3 protein: CASSDLGTGRDEKLFF
CDR3 DNA: TGTGCCAGCAGTGATCTCGGGACAGGGAGGGATGAAAAACTGTTTTTT

J gene: TRBJ2-1
V gene: TRBV19
D gene: NA
CDR3 protein: CASMRTVQRGEQFF
CDR3 DNA: TGTGCCAGTATGAGGACAGTTCAACGAGGTGAGCAGTTCTTC

J gene: TRBJ2-1
V gene: TRBV19
D gene: NA
CDR3 protein: CASSHRRGREEEQFF
CDR3 DNA: TGTGCCAGTAGCCATCGGCGAGGCAGGGAAGAAGAGCAGTTCTTC

J gene: TRBJ2-5
V gene: TRBV18
D gene: TRBD1
CDR3 protein: CASSLLPGQGKETQYF
CDR3 DNA: TGTGCCAGCTCACTACTCCCGGGACAGGGTAAAGAGACCCAGTACTTC

J gene: TRBJ1-3
V gene: TRBV5-4
D gene: TRBD1
CDR3 protein: CASSLGTGFGSGNTIYF
CDR3 DNA: TGTGCCAGCAGCTTAGGGACAGGGTTTGGCTCTGGAAACACCATATATTTT

J gene: TRBJ2-2
V gene: TRBV11-2
D gene: NA
CDR3 protein: CASSLKGGTGNTGELFF
CDR3 DNA: TGTGCCAGCAGTCTTAAGGGAGGGACAGGGAACACCGGGGAGCTGTTTTTT

J gene: TRBJ1-5
V gene: TRBV7-9
D gene: TRBD1
CDR3 protein: CASSQTGDQPQHF
CDR3 DNA: TGTGCCAGCAGCCAGACAGGGGATCAGCCCCAGCATTTT

J gene: TRBJ2-1
V gene: TRBV9
D gene: NA
CDR3 protein: CASSPQTGFHEQFF
CDR3 DNA: TGTGCCAGCAGCCCCCAGACAGGCTTCCATGAGCAGTTCTTC

J gene: TRBJ2-1
V gene: TRBV19
D gene: NA
CDR3 protein: CASTRQAGGSYNEQFF
CDR3 DNA: TGTGCCAGTACAAGACAGGCCGGAGGATCCTACAATGAGCAGTTCTTC

J gene: TRBJ1-6
V gene: TRBV7-8
D gene: TRBD1
CDR3 protein: CASSVGGTGVPPLHF
CDR3 DNA: TGTGCCAGCAGCGTGGGCGGGACAGGGGTACCACCCCTCCACTTT

J gene: TRBJ1-3
V gene: TRBV5-1
D gene: NA
CDR3 protein: CASSLVPGHLTPGNTIYF
CDR3 DNA: TGCGCCAGCAGCTTGGTACCGGGACACCTAACACCTGGAAACACCATATATTTT